The 18 T cell receptor beta chains below all came from one sample that was sequenced in a study of cytomegalovirus exposure and HLA in healthy donors. PCR involved 60 Vbeta and 13 Jbeta primers. Sequencing was performed with immunoSEQ multiplex PCR; in TCRdb, only in-frame clones are kept and a portion is missing. The data hold 150,000 to 200,000 clones, with roughly 80% observed a single time. Sequencing used PBMCs. The source of these receptors is a woman in her twenties or thirties in good health and CMV-seropositive.

The rearrangement links TRBV7-9 to TRBJ2-7, with 8 bases lining up with TRBD1. V shed 4 bases, J shed 5 bases, and the junction held 13 bases outside the gene matches. This CDR3 has 16 residues. Germline CDR1 is SEHNR and CDR2 is FQNEAQ (reference sequence). The CDR3 coding sequence is TGTGCCAGCAGCTCAAACTCCGGGACAGGTAGGGACGAGCAGTACTTC. The encoded protein is CASSSNSGTGRDEQYF.

The chain uses TRBV4-1 and TRBJ2-7; no definite D call. Trimming cost V 0 bases and J 3 bases, with 12 bases left between them. The CDR3 consists of 15 residues. Per germline, CDR1 MGHRA and CDR2 YSYEKL. The DNA for the CDR3 is TGCGCCAGCAGCCAAGATCGGCAGGTATACTACGAGCAGTACTTC. Translating it yields CASSQDRQVYYEQYF.

The V and J genes are TRBV5-4 and TRBJ2-3; 12 bases align to TRBD2. The CDR3 contains 16 residues. CDR1 SGHNT and CDR2 YYREEE come from the germline V gene (reference sequence). After removal of 4 bases from V and 3 bases from J, the junction contained 6 bases not matched to a gene. CDR3 bases: TGTGCCAGCAGCGGAACTAGCGGGAGGATGACAGATACGCAGTATTTT. This sequence encodes CASSGTSGRMTDTQYF.

This chain joins TRBV5-4 and TRBJ2-7, with TRBD1 matching 7 bases. V shed 0 bases, J shed 4 bases, and the junction held 4 bases outside the gene matches. Germline CDR1 SGHNT, CDR2 YYREEE (reference sequence). This CDR3 contains 14 residues. The CDR3 nucleotides read TGTGCCAGCAGCTTGGACAGGGGTAGGTACGAGCAGTACTTC. Protein sequence: CASSLDRGRYEQYF.

The genes are TRBV13 and TRBJ2-5; 8 bases map to TRBD2. CDR1 is PRHDT, CDR2 FYEKMQ, per germline (reference sequence). The CDR3 is 14 residues long. J gave up 2 bases and V 2 bases, and 1 base lay outside the gene matches. The CDR3 loop is CASSLSGGQETQYF. CDR3 nucleotide sequence: TGTGCCAGCAGCTTATCGGGGGGGCAAGAGACCCAGTACTTC.

The V call is TRBV27, the J call TRBJ2-7; TRBD1 aligns across 10 bases. Looked up from germline, CDR1 is MNHEY and CDR2 is SMNVEV (reference sequence). CDR3 length equals 15 residues. The junction had 6 bases not matched to a gene; V was cut back by 4 bases and J by 3 bases. The CDR3 DNA is TGTGCCAGCAGTTGGTTGGGGACAGGGGACTACGAGCAGTACTTC. Its translation: CASSWLGTGDYEQYF.

The rearrangement links TRBV29-1 to TRBJ2-7; 14 bases are a match to TRBD2. The CDR3 runs 14 residues. CDR1 SQVTM and CDR2 ANQGSEA come from the germline V gene. V lost 6 bases, J lost 4 bases, and 5 bases stayed unmatched. CDR3: CSVDGTSGSYEQYF. In nucleotides, the CDR3 is TGCAGCGTCGACGGGACTAGCGGGAGTTACGAGCAGTACTTC.

The chain links TRBV9 to TRBJ1-3, with TRBD1 identical over 7 bases. This CDR3 comprises 15 residues. Germline loops: CDR1 SGDLS, CDR2 YYNGEE. Germline trimming cut 4 bases from V and 1 base from J; bases unmatched to any gene: 5. The CDR3 coding sequence is TGTGCCAGCAGCCGAACGACAGGGTCTGGAAACACCATATATTTT. Protein product: CASSRTTGSGNTIYF.

V and J are TRBV6-5 and TRBJ1-2; TRBD1 is a possible D gene (6 bases). V gave up 8 bases and J gave up 7 bases, with 20 bases separating them. CDR3 size: 14 residues. Germline V gives CDR1 MNHEY, CDR2 SVGAGI. The CDR3: CASHTGGSVGGYTF. CDR3 coding DNA: TGTGCCAGCCACACGGGGGGCTCAGTAGGTGGCTACACCTTC.

This chain connects TRBV7-8 to TRBJ1-4, with D perhaps TRBD1 (5 bases). The V gene lost 1 base and the J gene lost 4 bases, with 10 bases spanning the gap. The CDR3 contains 15 residues. Germline loops: CDR1 SGHVS, CDR2 FQNEAQ. CDR3 region: CASSLDGASNEKLFF. CDR3 nucleotide sequence: TGTGCCAGCAGCTTAGATGGGGCCAGTAATGAAAAACTGTTTTTT. Using reference TRBV7-8 and TRBJ1-4 for the parts outside the CDR3, the full variable domain is GAGVSQSPRYKVAKRGQDVALRCDPISGHVSLFWYQQALGQGPEFLTYFQNEAQLDKSGLPSDRFFAERPEGSVSTLKIQRTQQEDSAVYLCASSLDGASNEKLFFGSGTQLSVL.

The sample holds a few counts of this clone. The V call is TRBV4-1, the J call TRBJ2-1, with TRBD2 identical over 15 bases. V was pared by 4 bases and J by 13 bases, with 8 bases of the junction left unmatched. The germline V gene encodes CDR1 MGHRA and CDR2 YSYEKL. This CDR3 contains 15 residues. This chain's CDR3 is CASSPSPGLAGGQFF. Here the CDR3 DNA reads TGCGCCAGCAGCCCCTCCCCGGGACTAGCGGGGGGCCAGTTCTTC.

Of note for this clone: The same CDR3 is also encoded by other DNA sequences in this sample. The chain couples TRBV7-2 to TRBJ1-6, with 9 nucleotides matching TRBD1. Germline V gene data show CDR1 as SGHTA and CDR2 as FQGNSA. This CDR3 spans 15 amino acids. The trim removed 5 bases at V and 7 bases at J, leaving 6 bases unmatched. CDR3 sequence reads: CASSLGTGNNSPLHF. CDR3 nucleotides: TGTGCCAGCAGCCTCGGGACAGGGAACAATTCACCCCTCCACTTT.

V gene TRBV18 combines with J gene TRBJ1-5; 10 bases fit TRBD1. V dropped 4 bases and J dropped 1; count of bases not matched to a gene: 7. In germline, CDR1 is KGHSH, CDR2 LQKENI. This CDR3 has 17 residues. The CDR3 spells CASSRGTGDTSNQPQHF. The CDR3 DNA follows: TGTGCCAGCTCACGGGGGACAGGGGACACCAGCAATCAGCCCCAGCATTTT.

DNA of the CDR3: TGTGCCAGCAGCACTACCTACGAGCAGTACTTC. It codes for CASSTTYEQYF. This chain connects TRBV5-4 to TRBJ2-7, with D uncertain. This CDR3 spans 11 amino acids. Trimming removed 4 bases from V and 2 bases from J, with 4 bases in between. CDR1 and CDR2 (germline): SGHNT, YYREEE (reference sequence).

The table lists this clone with a few counts. The rearrangement links TRBV28 to TRBJ1-2, with D hard to call. Germline assignment: CDR1 MDHEN and CDR2 SYDVKM. V lost 7 bases to trimming and J lost 7 bases, with 10 bases between them. The CDR3 length is 11 residues. The DNA of the CDR3 is TGTGCCAGCACTGGAGGGATTGGCTACACCTTC. Translation: CASTGGIGYTF.

The rearrangement joins TRBV4-1 to TRBJ2-3; TRBD2 aligns across 7 bases. From germline, CDR1 is MGHRA and CDR2 YSYEKL. The CDR3 sequence is 16 residues long. Trimming took 0 bases from V and 1 from J; bases not matched to a gene: 4. The CDR3: CASSQEGGSGTDTQYF. The CDR3, as DNA: TGCGCCAGCAGCCAAGAGGGCGGGAGCGGCACAGATACGCAGTATTTT.

The rearrangement joins TRBV5-1 to TRBJ2-7; 9 nucleotides line up with TRBD1. The CDR3 sequence is 15 residues long. V lost 0 bases, J lost 2 bases, and 3 bases stayed unmatched. Germline CDR1 and CDR2: SGHRS and YFSETQ. In DNA, the CDR3 is TGCGCCAGCAGCTTGGCCCGGACAGGGGCCTACGAGCAGTACTTC. This encodes CASSLARTGAYEQYF.

The rearrangement links TRBV6-4 to TRBJ1-2, with TRBD1 matching over 9 bases. The ends lost 6 bases at V and 4 bases at J; junction bases unmatched: 9. The CDR3 covers 15 residues. Germline assignment: CDR1 MRHNA and CDR2 SNTAGT. The CDR3 loop reads CASRPRDRETYGYTF. CDR3 DNA: TGTGCCAGCAGACCTCGGGACAGGGAAACCTATGGCTACACCTTC.